The sequence of this T cell receptor (beta chain) was determined in a study of blood T cell repertoires in COVID-19. Study-level information: Material from acute and convalescent COVID-19 was sourced from the United States, Italy and Spain. T cells, B-cell-depleted T cells, or PBMCs provided the cDNA or gDNA that served as material.

In the source study's methods: Scientists estimated how many nucleated cells there were by amplifying reference gene primers. The data were produced by immunoSEQ multiplex PCR, yet TCRdb's version contains in-frame clones alone and is incomplete. That table is the source of V, J and clone size, and D and trimming were worked out from the DNA. The sample holds roughly 160,000 clones, roughly 84% seen once. V gave up 6 bases and J gave up 3 bases; unmatched junction bases: 2. Germline V gene sequence: CDR1 SNHLY, CDR2 FYNNEI. The CDR3 runs 14 residues. The J gene is TRBJ2-3, the V gene TRBV2; TRBD2 agrees at 11 bases. Sequencing was carried out using peripheral blood. This receptor was obtained from an elderly woman with active or convalescent COVID-19. CDR3 loop: CASSRLAGTDTQYF. The CDR3 nucleotides read TGTGCCAGCAGCAGACTAGCGGGAACAGATACGCAGTATTTT.